This is a list of T cell receptor beta chains from one sample in a study of shared clonotypes between healthy human individuals. The data were produced by immunoSEQ multiplex PCR, yet TCRdb's version contains in-frame clones alone and is incomplete. The sample has roughly 500,000 clones, about 96% seen once. Source material: naive CD4+ T cells sorted from blood. Receptors were obtained from a woman in her thirties in good health. CDR3s leave out the opening cysteine and the closing phenylalanine or tryptophan. The size entry is marked missing in some rows and otherwise reads once, few, many or a size class.

once | TRBJ1-1 | 10 | TRBV7-9 | ASSRMNTEAF
NA | TRBJ2-5 | 10 | TRBV21-1 | ASTLGAGAQY
NA | TRBJ2-7 | 13 | TRBV10-2 | ASSEELAGTYEQY
NA | TRBJ1-2 | 13 | TRBV5-8 | ASSPLGRLPHGYT
NA | TRBJ1-1 | 12 | TRBV5-1 | ASSSTGARAEAF
NA | TRBJ2-1 | 15 | TRBV5-1 | ASSSGLHASSYNEQF
once | TRBJ1-5 | 12 | TRBV2 | ASSEEQGIQPQH
NA | TRBJ2-7 | 10 | TRBV6-1 | ASSLQSYEQY
NA | TRBJ2-6 | 17 | TRBV7-6 | ASSLGRRFRSSGANVLT
NA | TRBJ1-2 | 13 | TRBV5-4 | ASSSGLFDREGYT
NA | TRBJ1-5 | 12 | TRBV6-1 | ASTAGTPDQPQH
NA | TRBJ2-1 | 10 | TRBV5-1 | ASMGNYNEQF
NA | TRBJ2-5 | 14 | TRBV2 | ASSGGWGQGGETQY
NA | TRBJ2-7 | 13 | TRBV28 | ASSSGSTHTYEQY
NA | TRBJ1-5 | 12 | TRBV5-1 | ASRIGPTDQPQH
NA | TRBJ1-2 | 11 | TRBV28 | ASSSPVSYGYT
once | TRBJ2-2 | 11 | TRBV11-3 | ASSFDRTGELF
few | TRBJ2-7 | 13 | TRBV4-1 | ASSQLAGVGNEQY
NA | TRBJ2-1 | 12 | TRBV5-6 | ASSSWDRYNEQF
NA | TRBJ2-7 | 9 | TRBV4-1 | ASSPRGEQY
NA | TRBJ2-7 | 13 | TRBV28 | ASSFRGGWKNEQY
once | TRBJ2-1 | 14 | TRBV5-6 | ASSLEPASRYNEQF
NA | TRBJ2-6 | 15 | TRBV9 | ASSVSTGDAGANVLT
NA | TRBJ2-7 | 12 | TRBV18 | ASSPPSDYYEQY
NA | TRBJ2-1 | 15 | TRBV19 | ASSILGFGVKVNEQF
NA | TRBJ2-3 | 11 | TRBV2 | ASGGSWGDTQY
once | TRBJ1-4 | 11 | TRBV5-1 | ASSLGNGQDRF